This T cell receptor beta chain appears in the sequencing data of a study of blood T cells in healthy people across ages. This clonotype was observed many times. Its matching antigen is unknown. Peripheral blood was drawn, ten milliliters per donor. Study observations and caveats: The study regarded diversity estimates from one million T cells as underestimates.

This CDR3 has 17 residues. V was shortened by 2 bases and J by 1 base, with 17 bases between the two germline ends. Germline assignment: CDR1 LGHDT and CDR2 YNNKEL (reference sequence). Primers used in a second PCR of roughly 7 to 12 cycles were a sample-barcoded 5' primer and a J-beta primer mix. Each CDR3 protein is one row after TCRdb ran MiXCR on the 5' RACE reads. Among approximately 810,000 distinct CDR3 sequences listed, around 28% were seen once. The receptor was isolated from an elderly woman in good health. Sequenced material: blood. The gene calls are TRBV3-1 and TRBJ2-5; the D gene is possibly TRBD1 (6 bases). The CDR3 protein is CASSQQGLRVSQETQYF. CDR3 nucleotides: TGTGCCAGCAGCCAACAGGGGTTAAGAGTGTCCCAAGAGACCCAGTACTTC.